This TCR beta chain was observed in a study of control samples from healthy donors and cancer patients. As for this clone: The junction departs from the called germline gene at one end, perhaps through a read error.

Only in-frame clones appear in the TCRdb table, and some are missing; sequencing was by immunoSEQ multiplex PCR. The repertoire has 80,000 to 100,000 clones, around 90% of them found once; the top ten carry less than 15%. Germline V gene data show CDR1 as GTSNPN and CDR2 as SVGIG (reference sequence). This CDR3 region has 15 residues. The specimen was blood. This chain links TRBV30 with TRBJ2-3, with TRBD2 matching 9 bases. This TCR was recovered from a man aged 30 to 45 in good health. CDR3 sequence: CAGSRGLAFADTQYF. CDR3 sequence (DNA): TGTGCCGGGAGTCGGGGACTAGCTTTTGCAGATACGCAGTATTTT.